This T cell receptor (beta chain) is drawn from a study of blood T cell repertoires in COVID-19. Trimming took 4 bases from V and 6 from J; bases not matched to a gene: 6. The CDR3 runs to 15 residues. CDR1 MNHEY and CDR2 SVGEGT come from the germline V gene. TCRdb's table, derived via immunoSEQ multiplex PCR, lists solely in-frame clones and lacks some. Of about 480,000 clones listed, roughly 90% are singletons. The sequence came from a woman in her thirties or forties who had recovered from COVID-19. The V call is TRBV6-2 or TRBV6-3, the J call TRBJ1-4, with 9 nucleotides matching TRBD1. The sequenced material came from PBMCs or T cells enriched from blood (not recorded which). CDR3 DNA: TGTGCCAGCAGTTTCGACAGGGGGGACCATGAAAAACTGTTTTTT. This gives the protein CASSFDRGDHEKLFF.